This entry lists 20 T cell receptor beta chains sequenced from one sample in a study of blood T cell repertoires in COVID-19. Data came from immunoSEQ multiplex PCR; TCRdb stores just in-frame clones and leaves some out. The table lists about 280,000 clones, about 90% of them singletons. The sample was PBMCs or T cells enriched from blood (not recorded which). These receptors originate from a woman under 30 with acute COVID-19.

The CDR3 reads CASSEHRGDYNEQFF. As DNA, the CDR3 is TGTGCCAGCAGTGAACACAGGGGGGACTACAATGAGCAGTTCTTC. The rearrangement uses TRBV25-1 and TRBJ2-1; 8 bases match TRBD1. CDR1 is MGHDK and CDR2 is SYGVNS in the germline V gene. The CDR3 sequence is 15 residues long. The V gene end was trimmed by 2 bases and the J gene end by 3 bases; junction bases not matched to a gene: 3.

This sequence joins TRBV19 and TRBJ2-2; 10 bases agree with TRBD2. Germline V gene data show CDR1 as LNHDA and CDR2 as SQIVND (reference sequence). The J segment lost 2 bases and the V segment lost 6 bases, leaving 3 bases of the junction unmatched. This CDR3 is 15 amino acids long. DNA for the CDR3: TGTGCCAGTAGGGGACTAGCGCCTAACACCGGGGAGCTGTTTTTT. Its protein product is CASRGLAPNTGELFF.

The chain recombines TRBV29-1 with TRBJ1-4, with D possibly being TRBD1 (5 bases). There are 13 residues in the CDR3. V lost 7 bases to trimming and J lost 7 bases, with 16 bases between them. Germline CDR1 reads SQVTM; CDR2 reads ANQGSEA. The CDR3, as DNA: TGCAGCGCCCGGGAGGGGCCAAGTGAAAAACTGTTTTTT. It yields the protein CSAREGPSEKLFF.

The chain has TRBV27 and TRBJ2-7; possible D gene TRBD1, 7 bases. The ends were cut back, 1 base at V and 3 bases at J, with 16 bases in the middle. Germline V gives CDR1 MNHEY, CDR2 SMNVEV (reference sequence). The CDR3 covers 16 residues. CDR3 sequence: CASSLFRRDSLYEQYF. CDR3 DNA: TGTGCCAGCAGTTTATTCCGGCGGGACAGCCTCTACGAGCAGTACTTC.

The rearrangement links TRBV7-2 to TRBJ1-6; the match to TRBD1 covers 8 bases. With V trimmed by 11 bases and J by 6 bases, 3 bases remained unmatched. This CDR3 is built from 12 residues. CDR1 SGHTA and CDR2 FQGNSA come from the germline V gene. The CDR3 sequence: CASGQANSPLHF. The DNA for the CDR3 is TGTGCCTCGGGACAGGCTAATTCACCCCTCCACTTT.

The chain carries TRBV29-1 and TRBJ1-2, with D tentatively TRBD1 (6 bases). Trimming left V 6 bases short and J 5 bases short, with 16 bases between. Germline lookup yields CDR1 SQVTM and CDR2 ANQGSEA. The CDR3 totals 13 residues. CDR3 sequence reads: CSVLLIRGYGYTF. The CDR3 coding sequence is TGCAGCGTACTCTTAATCAGGGGATATGGCTACACCTTC.

The V call is TRBV6-6, the J call TRBJ1-5; weak D call: TRBD1 (6 bases). The V and J ends lost 5 bases and 1 base respectively, with 12 bases between them. Germline values: CDR1 MNHNY, CDR2 SVGAGI (reference sequence). The CDR3 extends over 15 amino acids. The CDR3 loop reads CASSRSGQSNQPQHF. In nucleotides, the CDR3 is TGTGCCAGCAGTCGATCGGGACAAAGCAATCAGCCCCAGCATTTT.

The chain uses TRBV5-1 and TRBJ1-4; 7 bases match TRBD1. The CDR3 contains 15 residues. J was trimmed by 5 bases and V by 0 bases; bases with no gene match: 4. Germline CDR1 is SGHRS and CDR2 is YFSETQ. The CDR3 DNA follows: TGCGCCAGCAGCTTGGGGGACAGCGAAAATGAAAAACTGTTTTTT. It specifies CASSLGDSENEKLFF.

The rearrangement links TRBV6-5 to TRBJ1-2; D is undetermined. Germline V CDR1 and CDR2: MNHEY, SVGAGI. The CDR3 spans 11 residues. Trimming cost V 6 bases and J 8 bases, with 10 bases left between them. The CDR3 reads CASSELRGYTF. Written as DNA, the CDR3 is TGTGCCAGCAGCGAGTTGCGCGGCTACACCTTC.

This chain uses TRBV7-8 with TRBJ1-5; maybe TRBD1 (5 bases). Trimming took 2 bases from V and 0 from J, leaving 11 bases between them. Germline V gene data show CDR1 as SGHVS and CDR2 as FQNEAQ. This CDR3 is built from 16 residues. The CDR3 is CASSLLRTTSNQPQHF. The CDR3 DNA reads as TGTGCCAGCAGCTTATTGCGGACAACTAGCAATCAGCCCCAGCATTTT.

This chain connects TRBV30 to TRBJ1-5; the match to TRBD1 covers 9 bases. The CDR3 totals 19 residues. Germline V CDR1 and CDR2: GTSNPN, SVGIG (reference sequence). After removal of 2 bases from V and 2 bases from J, the junction contained 16 bases not matched to a gene. CDR3 sequence reads: CAWSPMGQGRWIGNQPQHF. As DNA, the CDR3 is TGTGCCTGGAGTCCCATGGGACAGGGTCGTTGGATCGGCAATCAGCCCCAGCATTTT.

This clone was recorded once. The V and J genes are TRBV29-1 and TRBJ2-3, with TRBD2 matching over 8 bases. Germline assignment: CDR1 SQVTM and CDR2 ANQGSEA. The CDR3 spans 14 residues. The junction had 7 bases not matched to a gene; V was cut back by 7 bases and J by 1 base. The CDR3 loop is CSGKAGVGTDTQYF. The CDR3 DNA reads as TGCAGCGGAAAAGCGGGAGTGGGCACAGATACGCAGTATTTT.

V is TRBV10-3 and J is TRBJ2-7; tentatively, D is TRBD2 (5 bases). The CDR3 consists of 14 residues. The ends were cut back, 11 bases at V and 1 base at J, with 18 bases in the middle. Germline V lookup: CDR1 ENHRY, CDR2 SYGVKD. The CDR3 protein is CAAGLGLTSYEQYF. CDR3 sequence (DNA): TGTGCCGCCGGCCTTGGACTGACTTCCTACGAGCAGTACTTC.

CDR3: CASRETGLAGGSSYNEQFF. DNA for the CDR3: TGTGCCAGCAGAGAGACCGGACTAGCGGGAGGTAGCTCCTACAATGAGCAGTTCTTC. V is TRBV6-4 and J is TRBJ2-1; 14 bases align to TRBD2. The CDR3 loop spans 19 amino acids. The J segment lost 0 bases and the V segment lost 6 bases, leaving 10 bases of the junction unmatched. The germline V gene has CDR1 MRHNA and CDR2 SNTAGT.

The chain joins TRBV19 to TRBJ1-3, with TRBD1 matching over 8 bases. The CDR3 sequence is 15 residues long. Germline CDR1 and CDR2: LNHDA and SQIVND (reference sequence). Trimming took 7 bases from V and 0 from J; bases not matched to a gene: 5. CDR3 region: CASTRDRSSGNTIYF. The CDR3, as DNA: TGTGCCAGTACCCGGGACAGGAGCTCTGGAAACACCATATATTTT. Together with reference TRBV19 and TRBJ1-3, the CDR3 gives the full variable domain: DGGITQSPKYLFRKEGQNVTLSCEQNLNHDAMYWYRQDPGQGLRLIYYSQIVNDFQKGDIAEGYSVSREKKESFPLTVTSAQKNPTAFYLCASTRDRSSGNTIYFGEGSWLTVV.

The genes are TRBV27 and TRBJ2-5; 10 bases fit TRBD1. J lost 2 bases, V lost 6 bases, and 3 bases had no gene match. Germline CDR1 is MNHEY and CDR2 is SMNVEV (reference sequence). This CDR3 is built from 14 residues. The CDR3 DNA sequence: TGTGCCAGCAGCGACAGGGGGCGGCAAGAGACCCAGTACTTC. Translated: CASSDRGRQETQYF.

This clone was detected only a few times. The gene calls are TRBV19 and TRBJ1-2; possible D gene TRBD1, 5 bases. Germline-derived CDR1 and CDR2 are LNHDA and SQIVND (reference sequence). The CDR3 consists of 18 residues. The V end lost 1 base, the J end lost 0 bases, and 18 bases lay between the germline ends. CDR3 in amino acids: CASSIAGLRRGTNYGYTF. CDR3 DNA sequence: TGTGCCAGTAGTATAGCGGGTCTCCGGCGGGGGACTAACTATGGCTACACCTTC.

The chain links TRBV2 to TRBJ2-7, with 13 bases fitting TRBD2. Germline V CDR1 and CDR2: SNHLY, FYNNEI. CDR3 length: 15 amino acids. J gave up 7 bases and V 5 bases, and 8 bases lay outside the gene matches. The CDR3 spells CASSQTSGRLKEQYF. CDR3 nucleotides: TGTGCCAGCAGTCAGACTAGCGGGAGGTTGAAAGAGCAGTACTTC.

The genes are TRBV11-2 and TRBJ2-1; 10 nucleotides agree with TRBD1. V lost 5 bases to trimming and J lost 5 bases; unmatched junction nucleotides: 6. From germline, CDR1 is SGHAT and CDR2 FQNNGV. The length of the CDR3 is 15 residues. For the CDR3, the DNA is TGTGCCAGCAGCCGTAGACAGGGGGCCCACAATGAGCAGTTCTTC. Encoded protein: CASSRRQGAHNEQFF. Supplemented by reference TRBV11-2 and TRBJ2-1, the full variable domain reads EAGVAQSPRYKIIEKRQSVAFWCNPISGHATLYWYQQILGQGPKLLIQFQNNGVVDDSQLPKDRFSAERLKGVDSTLKIQPAKLEDSAVYLCASSRRQGAHNEQFFGPGTRLTVL.

The chain couples TRBV7-2 to TRBJ1-1; the D is unclear. Between the trimmed V and J ends, which lost 5 bases and 6 bases, there was a span of 16 bases. Germline values: CDR1 SGHTA, CDR2 FQGNSA. The CDR3 has 14 residues. The CDR3 protein is CASSLSFSIPEAFF. The CDR3 nucleotides read TGTGCCAGCAGCCTTAGTTTCTCCATCCCTGAAGCTTTCTTT.